Given below is one TCR beta chain in context. This clonotype was counted many times. The specificity of this receptor is unknown. Per-base quality was not reported, and no clone a single base away is much larger than it. To prepare the library, PCR was applied. Sequencing used an Illumina HiSeq 2500. Molecular barcoding was employed in the preparation of TCR libraries, with unique molecular identifiers being used to normalize TCRbeta repertoire quantification. Starting from the raw public reads, TCRdb applied fastp trimming at Q25, assembled clones with MiXCR and retained in-frame beta chains. Rows with a matching CDR3 protein are joined into one entry that keeps the most common DNA and genes. The sample table shows roughly 170,000 distinct CDR3 sequences, and more than 6.5% are seen once. Approximately 3% of the sample goes to the ten largest clones. The germline V gene provides CDR1 SGHRS and CDR2 YFSETQ. The CDR3 contains 15 residues, cysteine and phenylalanine counted. Kept here is only the CDR3 DNA, which spans 45 bases and is read in frame from base 1. V is cut by 0 bases and J by 1 base, and the space between the germline ends is 5 bases.

The data are from a study of T-cell reconstitution after alpha-beta-depleted transplantation in children listed by TCRdb under 2016. Concerning the study at large: Using TCR repertoire profiling, the study followed T-cell immune reconstitution in a quantitative way in children after TCRalphabeta/CD19-depleted allogeneic hematopoietic cell transplantation.

The source of this sequence is a human donor who donated a stem cell graft to a child with Wiskott-Aldrich syndrome. Recombination joined TRBV5-1 with TRBJ2-6; no D segment can be confidently identified. The sequences come from PBMCs from the stem cell graft donor, collected from the stem cell graft. Here the CDR3 is given as CASSLVGSGANVLTF. The sequenced DNA: TGCGCCAGCAGCTTGGTAGGGTCTGGGGCCAACGTCCTGACTTTC.